This T cell receptor (beta chain) originates from a study of shared clonotypes between healthy human individuals. Findings and limits, study-wide: Genetic and exposure-history diversity was limited by the small donor number.

In the sorted-subset replicate PCRs, 200 ng DNA, 25,000 to 30,000 T cell genomes, was used. The repertoire was sequenced with immunoSEQ multiplex PCR; TCRdb's copy has only in-frame clones and lacks some. This table has about 1.5 million clones, 95% to 97% appearing once. This CDR3 comprises 13 residues. The V gene lost 6 bases and the J gene lost 2 bases, with 14 bases spanning the gap. Per germline, CDR1 SQVTM and CDR2 ANQGSEA. About this clone itself: Antigen: not known.

The specimen sequenced was naive CD4+ T cells sorted from blood. The subset is: CD45RA+ positively selected. This TCR came from a man between 25 and 39 years old in good health. This chain joins TRBV29-1 and TRBJ2-7; maybe TRBD1 (6 bases). The CDR3 sequence is CSVAVGGTYEQYF. The CDR3 coding sequence is TGCAGCGTAGCCGTAGGGGGAACCTACGAGCAGTACTTC.